These T cell receptor beta chains were read from a single sample in a study of OX40 agonist ivuxolimab in advanced cancers. Profiling relied on immunoSEQ multiplex PCR, and the TCRdb table lists in-frame clones only, not all of them. This sample has fewer than 70,000 clones, with 77% found just once. The sequencing here drew on CD4+ or CD8+ T cells sorted from blood, taken in a trial of the OX40 agonist ivuxolimab. The receptor source for this set is an adult with an advanced solid tumor such as melanoma, head and neck, liver or kidney cancer. Each CDR3 is given with its conserved first and last residue. Fields, in order: V gene, J gene, D gene, CDR3 length, clone size, CDR3 protein, CDR3 DNA. The D gene is left open where the match is weak. Part of the rows lack a size; the others show once, few, many or a class for expanded clones.

V: TRBV6-1
J: TRBJ1-2
D: NA
length: 14
size: few
CDR3: CASSDRRYGEGYTF
DNA: TGTGCCAGCAGTGACCGTCGTTATGGTGAAGGCTACACCTTC

V: TRBV4-1
J: TRBJ2-5
D: TRBD1
length: 16
size: NA
CDR3: CASSQNSGTAQETQYF
DNA: TGCGCCAGCAGCCAAAATTCCGGGACAGCCCAGGAGACCCAGTACTTC

V: TRBV10-1
J: TRBJ2-7
D: NA
length: 12
size: NA
CDR3: CASSEPGYEQYF
DNA: TGCGCCAGCAGTGAGCCGGGCTACGAGCAGTACTTC

V: TRBV29-1
J: TRBJ2-7
D: TRBD1
length: 14
size: NA
CDR3: CSVGGQRSSYEQYF
DNA: TGCAGCGTTGGGGGACAGAGGAGCTCCTACGAGCAGTACTTC

V: TRBV5-1
J: TRBJ2-7
D: NA
length: 17
size: NA
CDR3: CASSLDSATRTSYEQYF
DNA: TGCGCCAGCAGCTTGGACTCTGCGACGCGAACCTCCTACGAGCAGTACTTC

V: TRBV14
J: TRBJ2-7
D: NA
length: 14
size: once
CDR3: CASSQDLRTYEQYF
DNA: TGTGCCAGCAGCCAAGACTTGCGTACCTACGAGCAGTACTTC

V: TRBV27
J: TRBJ1-1
D: TRBD1
length: 16
size: NA
CDR3: CASSSHRGSRNTEAFF
DNA: TGTGCCAGCAGTTCGCACAGGGGGTCCCGGAACACTGAAGCTTTCTTT

V: TRBV6-5
J: TRBJ1-2
D: NA
length: 16
size: NA
CDR3: CASSYSTGGSYHGYTF
DNA: TGTGCCAGCAGTTACTCGACAGGAGGGTCCTACCATGGCTACACCTTC

V: TRBV7-9
J: TRBJ2-1
D: NA
length: 15
size: NA
CDR3: CASSLKGGGLDEQFF
DNA: TGTGCCAGCAGCTTAAAGGGGGGAGGCTTGGATGAGCAGTTCTTC

V: TRBV4-1
J: TRBJ2-3
D: NA
length: 18
size: NA
CDR3: CASSHDLVGGQRADTQYF
DNA: TGCGCCAGCAGCCACGATTTGGTGGGGGGCCAGAGGGCAGATACGCAGTATTTT

V: TRBV7-9
J: TRBJ1-2
D: NA
length: 16
size: NA
CDR3: CASSFVERSGGYGYTF
DNA: TGTGCCAGCAGCTTTGTGGAAAGGAGTGGGGGCTATGGCTACACCTTC

V: TRBV7-8
J: TRBJ1-1
D: TRBD1
length: 14
size: NA
CDR3: CASSFSQGGTEAFF
DNA: TGTGCCAGCAGCTTTTCACAGGGGGGCACTGAAGCTTTCTTT

V: TRBV5-5
J: TRBJ2-5
D: NA
length: 13
size: NA
CDR3: CASSLATYETQYF
DNA: TGTGCCAGCAGCTTGGCGACATATGAGACCCAGTACTTC

V: TRBV15
J: TRBJ2-7
D: TRBD2
length: 15
size: many
CDR3: CATSSGLAGEGEQYF
DNA: TGTGCCACCAGCAGCGGACTAGCGGGAGAAGGCGAGCAGTACTTC

V: TRBV5-5
J: TRBJ2-7
D: NA
length: 13
size: NA
CDR3: CASSLSGYYEQYF
DNA: TGTGCCAGCAGCTTGTCGGGGTACTACGAGCAGTACTTC

V: TRBV19
J: TRBJ1-1
D: NA
length: 14
size: NA
CDR3: CASSPRYRTGEAFF
DNA: TGTGCCAGTAGTCCCCGATATAGAACCGGTGAAGCTTTCTTT

V: TRBV6-5
J: TRBJ2-5
D: NA
length: 15
size: NA
CDR3: CASSYSLQGQETQYF
DNA: TGTGCCAGCAGTTACTCGCTGCAGGGGCAAGAGACCCAGTACTTC

V: TRBV7-7
J: TRBJ2-7
D: NA
length: 13
size: NA
CDR3: CASSLVLRDEQYF
DNA: TGTGCCAGCAGCTTAGTCCTAAGGGACGAGCAGTACTTC

V: TRBV5-1
J: TRBJ1-4
D: TRBD1
length: 14
size: once
CDR3: CASSEQGAGEKLFF
DNA: TGCGCCAGCAGCGAACAGGGGGCGGGGGAAAAACTGTTTTTT

V: TRBV7-2
J: TRBJ1-5
D: NA
length: 14
size: NA
CDR3: CASSRQQGREPQHF
DNA: TGTGCCAGCAGCCGCCAACAAGGGAGGGAGCCCCAGCATTTT

V: TRBV19
J: TRBJ2-7
D: TRBD1
length: 12
size: NA
CDR3: CASSTGGREQYF
DNA: TGTGCCAGTTCCACAGGGGGCAGGGAGCAGTACTTC

V: TRBV7-9
J: TRBJ2-5
D: TRBD2
length: 13
size: NA
CDR3: CASRLGGQETQYF
DNA: TGTGCCAGCAGGCTCGGGGGGCAAGAGACCCAGTACTTC

V: TRBV18
J: TRBJ1-5
D: NA
length: 13
size: NA
CDR3: CASSPEGVGPQHF
DNA: TGTGCCAGCTCACCCGAGGGTGTCGGGCCCCAGCATTTT

V: TRBV7-3
J: TRBJ2-6
D: NA
length: 16
size: NA
CDR3: CASSFRPVIGANVLTF
DNA: TGTGCCAGCAGCTTCCGCCCAGTAATTGGGGCCAACGTCCTGACTTTC

V: TRBV2
J: TRBJ1-2
D: TRBD1
length: 14
size: NA
CDR3: CASSDQTGGYGYTF
DNA: TGTGCCAGCAGTGATCAGACAGGGGGGTATGGCTACACCTTC

V: TRBV28
J: TRBJ2-7
D: NA
length: 13
size: NA
CDR3: CASSIGRSYEQYF
DNA: TGTGCCAGCAGTATCGGACGATCCTACGAGCAGTACTTC

V: TRBV9
J: TRBJ1-1
D: NA
length: 13
size: NA
CDR3: CASTADMNTEAFF
DNA: TGTGCCAGCACGGCGGACATGAACACTGAAGCTTTCTTT

V: TRBV19
J: TRBJ1-4
D: NA
length: 15
size: NA
CDR3: CASSIGGRFNEKLFF
DNA: TGTGCCAGTAGTATAGGTGGCAGATTTAATGAAAAACTGTTTTTT

V: TRBV19
J: TRBJ2-2
D: NA
length: 14
size: NA
CDR3: CASSINRNTGELFF
DNA: TGTGCCAGTAGTATAAACAGGAACACCGGGGAGCTGTTTTTT

V: TRBV2
J: TRBJ1-5
D: NA
length: 14
size: medium-sized
CDR3: CASSENRDDQPQHF
DNA: TGTGCCAGCAGTGAAAACAGGGACGATCAGCCCCAGCATTTT

V: TRBV27
J: TRBJ1-5
D: TRBD1
length: 18
size: once
CDR3: CASSTGTGPWSGNQPQHF
DNA: TGTGCCAGCAGCACCGGGACAGGTCCATGGTCAGGCAATCAGCCCCAGCATTTT

V: TRBV6-1
J: TRBJ2-4
D: NA
length: 13
size: once
CDR3: CASSDRLTYIQYF
DNA: TGTGCCAGCAGTGACAGGTTAACGTACATTCAGTACTTC

V: TRBV18
J: TRBJ1-3
D: NA
length: 16
size: NA
CDR3: CASSPHPGQSGNTIYF
DNA: TGTGCCAGCTCACCACATCCAGGGCAATCTGGAAACACCATATATTTT

V: TRBV5-1
J: TRBJ1-6
D: TRBD1
length: 14
size: NA
CDR3: CASSLGTANSPLHF
DNA: TGCGCCAGCAGCCTCGGGACAGCTAATTCACCCCTCCACTTT

V: TRBV9
J: TRBJ2-1
D: NA
length: 17
size: NA
CDR3: CASSVVGARVSYNEQFF
DNA: TGTGCCAGCAGCGTAGTGGGAGCGCGGGTCTCCTACAATGAGCAGTTCTTC

V: TRBV2
J: TRBJ2-2
D: NA
length: 15
size: NA
CDR3: CASRIGGGHTGELFF
DNA: TGTGCCAGCAGGATAGGAGGAGGACACACCGGGGAGCTGTTTTTT

V: TRBV5-1
J: TRBJ2-4
D: NA
length: 16
size: NA
CDR3: CASSSRGGLAKNIQYF
DNA: TGCGCCAGCAGCTCACGCGGCGGTTTAGCCAAAAACATTCAGTACTTC

V: TRBV18
J: TRBJ2-7
D: NA
length: 14
size: once
CDR3: CASSPRGALHEQYF
DNA: TGTGCCAGCTCTCCTCGGGGGGCTCTCCACGAGCAGTACTTC

V: TRBV10-3
J: TRBJ1-2
D: NA
length: 13
size: NA
CDR3: CAISSGTAYGYTF
DNA: TGTGCCATCAGTTCCGGGACGGCCTATGGCTACACCTTC

V: TRBV7-8
J: TRBJ2-1
D: TRBD2
length: 16
size: NA
CDR3: CASSSPRGGRIYEQFF
DNA: TGTGCCAGCAGCTCCCCTCGGGGGGGCCGTATCTATGAGCAGTTCTTC

V: TRBV7-3
J: TRBJ2-1
D: TRBD1
length: 16
size: NA
CDR3: CASSLSFGTGVNEQFF
DNA: TGTGCCAGCAGCTTAAGTTTTGGGACAGGGGTCAATGAGCAGTTCTTC

V: TRBV11-2
J: TRBJ2-1
D: TRBD2
length: 16
size: NA
CDR3: CASSSRLAGIYNEQFF
DNA: TGTGCCAGCAGCTCCAGACTAGCGGGGATATACAATGAGCAGTTCTTC

V: TRBV6-4
J: TRBJ2-1
D: TRBD2
length: 15
size: NA
CDR3: CASRDSAGGNNEQFF
DNA: TGTGCCAGCAGGGACTCAGCGGGAGGGAACAATGAGCAGTTCTTC

V: TRBV29-1
J: TRBJ1-2
D: NA
length: 12
size: NA
CDR3: CSVWGDIYGYTF
DNA: TGCAGCGTCTGGGGGGACATTTATGGCTACACCTTC

V: TRBV9
J: TRBJ1-2
D: TRBD1
length: 17
size: NA
CDR3: CASRPRDRGPIGYGYTF
DNA: TGTGCCAGCAGACCCCGGGACAGGGGGCCCATCGGCTATGGCTACACCTTC

V: TRBV18
J: TRBJ2-2
D: NA
length: 15
size: NA
CDR3: CASSPAGVGTGELFF
DNA: TGTGCCAGCTCACCAGCAGGGGTTGGAACCGGGGAGCTGTTTTTT

V: TRBV6-1
J: TRBJ2-7
D: NA
length: 14
size: NA
CDR3: CASSVATRDYEQYF
DNA: TGTGCCAGCAGTGTGGCTACCAGGGACTACGAGCAGTACTTC

V: TRBV6-1
J: TRBJ1-2
D: NA
length: 17
size: NA
CDR3: CASSDRGGRARAYGYTF
DNA: TGTGCCAGCAGTGACCGTGGGGGGAGGGCTAGGGCCTATGGCTACACCTTC

V: TRBV7-2
J: TRBJ1-2
D: TRBD1
length: 15
size: NA
CDR3: CASSLEGTGVVGYTF
DNA: TGTGCCAGCAGCTTAGAGGGGACAGGGGTAGTCGGCTACACCTTC

V: TRBV19
J: TRBJ1-1
D: NA
length: 14
size: NA
CDR3: CASSIVGGGSEAFF
DNA: TGTGCCAGTAGTATAGTCGGGGGGGGGTCTGAAGCTTTCTTT

V: TRBV7-3
J: TRBJ2-1
D: TRBD2
length: 14
size: few
CDR3: CASSSASGYNEQFF
DNA: TGTGCCAGCAGCTCGGCTAGCGGTTACAATGAGCAGTTCTTC

V: TRBV27
J: TRBJ1-2
D: NA
length: 14
size: NA
CDR3: CASSGSHLPYGYTF
DNA: TGTGCCAGCAGTGGCTCACACCTTCCTTATGGCTACACCTTC

V: TRBV4-1
J: TRBJ2-1
D: TRBD2
length: 15
size: NA
CDR3: CASRSGLAGDNEQFF
DNA: TGCGCCAGCAGGAGTGGACTAGCGGGGGACAATGAGCAGTTCTTC